This note documents a single T cell receptor (beta chain) sequence. Its antigen is not identified. The germline CDR1 and CDR2 sequences are MNHNY and SVGAGI (reference sequence). Trimming cost V 4 bases and J 6 bases; bases outside gene matches: 6. The CDR3 runs 14 residues. The sample belongs to a study of OX40 agonist ivuxolimab in advanced cancers. Study overall: Patients were given ivuxolimab, an antibody that agonizes OX40 (CD134). Under the entry rules, prior anti-PD-1, anti-PD-L1 or anti-CTLA-4 therapy was allowed, and approximately 36% had some. Broader study findings: CD4+ and CD8+ blood T cells expanded clonally by week 6 at 0.1 to 3.0 mg/kg. Not determined was the antigen specificity of the expanded peripheral T cells.

Repertoires were generated with immunoSEQ multiplex PCR, while TCRdb's copy carries only in-frame clones and drops some. Of about 61,000 clones detected, roughly 80% appear once; the ten largest clones hold 3.4%. Sequencing used CD4+ or CD8+ T cells sorted from blood, obtained in a trial of the OX40 agonist ivuxolimab. This clonotype was sampled from an adult with an advanced solid tumor such as melanoma, head and neck, liver or kidney cancer. The chain joins TRBV6-6 to TRBJ2-1, with 7 bases matching TRBD2. DNA of the CDR3: TGTGCCAGCAGTTTACGGCGGGGGACCAATGAGCAGTTCTTC. It yields the protein CASSLRRGTNEQFF.